The rows below give T cell receptor beta chains drawn from one sample of a study of T-cell memory formation after mild COVID-19. TCRdb called the 5' RACE reads again in MiXCR, with one record for every CDR3 protein. The repertoire has 300,000 to 350,000 distinct CDR3 sequences, just under 20% of them found once; the top ten carry around 21%. The sequenced material came from PBMCs or a T cell subset sorted from them (not recorded which). Receptor source: a man between 18 and 35 years old who had mild COVID-19 (a few samples of this study predate the infection). Cell type and time point are not known. Each CDR3 is given with its conserved first and last residue. A D gene is named only where the DNA matches it firmly. Clone size is shown for a subset of rows, as once, few, many or a class of expanded clone.

V gene,J gene,clone size,D gene,CDR3 DNA,CDR3 protein
TRBV2,TRBJ2-5,-,-,TGTGCCAGCACTGAGGGGGGGGCCCAGAGGGAGACCCAGTACTTC,CASTEGGAQRETQYF
TRBV4-1,TRBJ2-3,few,-,TGCGCCAGCAGCCAAGATACGACATATTCTAGCACAGATACGCAGTATTTT,CASSQDTTYSSTDTQYF
TRBV9,TRBJ2-3,-,TRBD2,TGTGCCAGCAGCGTAGAGGGAGGTACTAGCGGGGCAGATACGCAGTATTTT,CASSVEGGTSGADTQYF
TRBV6-1,TRBJ2-3,-,-,TGTGCCAGCAGTCCCCAACAGGGCACAGATACGCAGTATTTT,CASSPQQGTDTQYF
TRBV3-1,TRBJ1-1,-,-,TGTGCCAGCAGCCTCCTGCCCCCGGATTGGGGCACTGAAGCTTTCTTT,CASSLLPPDWGTEAFF
TRBV5-6,TRBJ2-1,-,-,TGTGCCAGCTCCCGGGCGCCTTCCTACAATGAGCAGTTCTTC,CASSRAPSYNEQFF
TRBV18,TRBJ1-3,-,TRBD1,TGTGCCAGCTCACCAGGTGGACAGGACGGCACCATATATTTT,CASSPGGQDGTIYF
TRBV6-6,TRBJ1-6,few,-,TGTGCCAGCAGTTACACTAGCTCCTATAATTCACCCCTCCACTTT,CASSYTSSYNSPLHF
TRBV4-1,TRBJ1-1,many,-,TGTGCCAGCAGTCGTGGGGCTGAAGCTTTCTTT,CASSRGAEAFF
TRBV7-3,TRBJ1-2,few,TRBD1,TGTGCCAGCAGCCCCGGACAGGGTTTAGGCTACACCTTC,CASSPGQGLGYTF
TRBV7-3,TRBJ1-5,-,-,TGTGCCAGCAGCTTGGATTTCGGTTGGCCCCAGCATTTT,CASSLDFGWPQHF
TRBV5-1,TRBJ1-1,-,TRBD1,TGCGCCAGCAGCGGAGGACAGGGGAAAAGTGAAGCTTTCTTT,CASSGGQGKSEAFF
TRBV12-3/TRBV12-4,TRBJ2-1,many,TRBD2,TGTGCCAGCAAGCTGTCGGGGGGGCCTCATGAGCAGTTCTTC,CASKLSGGPHEQFF
TRBV19,TRBJ1-1,-,-,TGTGCCAGTATGAGAGGCTGGAACACTGAAGCTTTCTTT,CASMRGWNTEAFF
TRBV24-1,TRBJ2-1,-,TRBD2,TGTGCCACCAGGAGCGGGGGGGGTAATGAGCAGTTCTTC,CATRSGGGNEQFF
TRBV12-3/TRBV12-4,TRBJ2-3,many,-,TGTGCCAGCAGGCCAAGCACAGATACGCAGTATTTT,CASRPSTDTQYF
TRBV5-1,TRBJ2-5,-,-,TGCGCCAGCAGCTTGGCCTGGGACGGACAAGAGACCCAGTACTTC,CASSLAWDGQETQYF
TRBV5-1,TRBJ2-2,few,-,TGCGCCAGCAGCAAGGAGGCGAACACCGGGGAGCTGTTTTTT,CASSKEANTGELFF